A selection of T cell receptor beta chains follows, all from one sample in a study of OX40 agonist ivuxolimab in advanced cancers. The table came from immunoSEQ multiplex PCR; TCRdb's copy has only in-frame clones and leaves some out. The sample includes around 70,000 clones, over 75% of them seen just once. The sequencing here drew on CD4+ or CD8+ T cells sorted from blood, taken in a trial of the OX40 agonist ivuxolimab. These receptors were obtained from an adult with an advanced solid tumor such as melanoma, head and neck, liver or kidney cancer. Each CDR3 is given with its conserved first and last residue. D genes are given only for firm matches. Expanded clones are given a class, and other clones once, few, many or no size at all.

j_gene,abundance,v_gene,len,d_gene,CDR3nt,CDR3aa
TRBJ1-3,few,TRBV21-1,20,NA,TGTGCCAGCAGCAAACCCGGCGGGTTCGGCCCAGAAATTCCTGGAAACACCATATATTTT,CASSKPGGFGPEIPGNTIYF
TRBJ1-1,NA,TRBV28,14,NA,TGTGCCAGCAGAGAGGACGGAACAAGCCCTGAAGCTTTCTTT,CASREDGTSPEAFF
TRBJ2-5,once,TRBV30,13,NA,TGTGCCTGGAGTGTGAGGGGGGGAGAGACCCAGTACTTC,CAWSVRGGETQYF
TRBJ1-4,few,TRBV4-3,15,TRBD1,TGCGCCAGCAGCCAACGGGACAGCCCTAGGGAAAAACTGTTTTTT,CASSQRDSPREKLFF
TRBJ2-5,NA,TRBV29-1,16,TRBD2,TGCAGCGTTCCCTCCGAGACTAGCGGTGTGGGTGAGACCCAGTACTTC,CSVPSETSGVGETQYF
TRBJ2-2,once,TRBV5-8,16,TRBD1,TGTGCCAGCAGCTTAAAAGGACAGGGGGCTGTCGGGGAGCTGTTTTTT,CASSLKGQGAVGELFF
TRBJ2-2,NA,TRBV9,16,NA,TGTGCCAGCAGCACCACGGGGGCGCAAAGCACCGGGGAGCTGTTTTTT,CASSTTGAQSTGELFF
TRBJ2-2,NA,TRBV28,16,TRBD1,TGTGCCAGCAGTTGGGGGACAGGGAGAGGGACCGGGGAGCTGTTTTTT,CASSWGTGRGTGELFF
TRBJ1-2,NA,TRBV6-4,15,NA,TGTGCCAGCAGTCCGGGGCCCGGACGTGACTATGGCTACACCTTC,CASSPGPGRDYGYTF
TRBJ2-5,NA,TRBV9,15,NA,TGTGCCAGCAGCGTAGCTTCCAGACCACAAGGGACCCAGTACTTC,CASSVASRPQGTQYF
TRBJ2-1,NA,TRBV7-6,17,TRBD2,TGTGCCAGCAGCTCATCAGCGGGAGACATCTTCCAGGATGAGCAGTTCTTC,CASSSSAGDIFQDEQFF
TRBJ1-3,NA,TRBV5-6,15,NA,TGTGCCAGCAGCGTAGACCTGAGTACTGGAAACACCATATATTTT,CASSVDLSTGNTIYF
TRBJ1-5,NA,TRBV2,14,NA,TGTGCCAGCAGTGACCGGACCGCTAATCAGCCCCAGCATTTT,CASSDRTANQPQHF
TRBJ1-1,NA,TRBV6-4,15,TRBD1,TGTGCCAGCAGACCCGGGACAGGGGGCAACACTGAAGCTTTCTTT,CASRPGTGGNTEAFF
TRBJ1-6,NA,TRBV7-3,15,TRBD1,TGTGCCAGCAGCCTACTCGGACAGGGAAATTCACCCCTCCACTTT,CASSLLGQGNSPLHF
TRBJ1-1,NA,TRBV9,15,NA,TGTGCCAGCACCCCCTGGGGGCTAATGAACACTGAAGCTTTCTTT,CASTPWGLMNTEAFF
TRBJ1-2,NA,TRBV27,14,TRBD1,TGTGCCAGCAGGGGGGTTGACAGGGACTATGGCTACACCTTC,CASRGVDRDYGYTF
TRBJ2-7,NA,TRBV5-3,14,NA,TGTGCCAGCAGCCTGGGGCAGGGATCCTACGAGCAGTACTTC,CASSLGQGSYEQYF
TRBJ2-5,NA,TRBV20-1,11,NA,TGCAGTGCTCGCACCCTAGAGACCCAGTACTTC,CSARTLETQYF
TRBJ2-7,NA,TRBV11-2,15,TRBD2,TGTGCCAGCAGCTTAGAAGCGGGGGGGAGCTACGAGCAGTACTTC,CASSLEAGGSYEQYF
TRBJ2-5,NA,TRBV5-4,17,TRBD2,TGTGCCAGCAGCCGGACTAGCGGGGGGCCGTACCAAGAGACCCAGTACTTC,CASSRTSGGPYQETQYF
TRBJ1-1,NA,TRBV30,12,NA,TGTGCCTGGAGTGTAATTCGCACTGAAGCTTTCTTT,CAWSVIRTEAFF
TRBJ2-7,NA,TRBV5-1,15,TRBD1,TGCGCCAGCAGCTCGGGACAGGGCTACGCCTACGAGCAGTACTTC,CASSSGQGYAYEQYF
TRBJ1-6,NA,TRBV10-3,15,NA,TGTGCCATCAGAAGCCACGGAGCCTATAATTCACCCCTCCACTTT,CAIRSHGAYNSPLHF
TRBJ1-2,NA,TRBV7-9,12,NA,TGTGCCAGCAGTAATGCTGGGAATGGCTACACCTTC,CASSNAGNGYTF
TRBJ2-7,NA,TRBV5-1,15,TRBD2,TGCGCCAGCAGCTCGAGCGGGAAGGAGACCTACGAGCAGTACTTC,CASSSSGKETYEQYF
TRBJ2-5,NA,TRBV7-6,15,TRBD2,TGTGCCAGCAGCTCTCGAGCGGGGGGGCCAGAGACCCAGTACTTC,CASSSRAGGPETQYF
TRBJ2-7,NA,TRBV5-1,14,NA,TGCGCCAGCAGCTCGCGGGACCCAGCCTACGAGCAGTACTTC,CASSSRDPAYEQYF
TRBJ1-1,NA,TRBV28,14,NA,TGTGCCAGCAGTTTGAGGCCTCAGAACACGGAAGCTTTCTTT,CASSLRPQNTEAFF
TRBJ1-2,few,TRBV9,15,TRBD1,TGTGCCAGCAGCGTAGAAGGACAGGGGTTTTATGGCTACACCTTC,CASSVEGQGFYGYTF
TRBJ2-5,NA,TRBV9,17,TRBD2,TGTGCCAGCAGCGCCGGGACTAGCGGTCCTACCTTTGAGACCCAGTACTTC,CASSAGTSGPTFETQYF
TRBJ1-3,NA,TRBV25-1,13,NA,TGTGCCAGCAGCGAAGACAACGGGGACACCATATATTTT,CASSEDNGDTIYF
TRBJ1-6,NA,TRBV5-4,16,NA,TGTGCCAGCAGCCCAGGCAGAGGGGGGATCGATTCACCCCTCCACTTT,CASSPGRGGIDSPLHF
TRBJ2-7,NA,TRBV6-6,14,TRBD2,TGTGCCAGCAGTGCTAGCGGAAGCTCCTACGAGCAGTACTTC,CASSASGSSYEQYF
TRBJ2-7,NA,TRBV11-3,16,TRBD2,TGTGCCAGCAGCTTGGCCAGTAGCGGGACCAGTTCTGAGCAGTACTTC,CASSLASSGTSSEQYF
TRBJ1-1,few,TRBV30,12,NA,TGTGCCTGGAGTATCATGGAGGATGAAGCTTTCTTT,CAWSIMEDEAFF
TRBJ2-1,NA,TRBV5-6,15,NA,TGTGCCAGCAGCTCGAAGGCCCGCTCCTACAATGAGCAGTTCTTC,CASSSKARSYNEQFF
TRBJ2-3,NA,TRBV2,14,NA,TGTGCCAGCAGTGAAGTACAGATCACAGATACGCAGTATTTT,CASSEVQITDTQYF
TRBJ2-7,NA,TRBV6-6,11,TRBD1,TGTGCCAGCAGTTCGACAGGGGACCCCACTTTC,CASSSTGDPTF
TRBJ2-5,once,TRBV5-1,14,NA,TGCGCCAGCAGCTTGATGACAGTCCAAGAGACCCAGTACTTC,CASSLMTVQETQYF
TRBJ2-5,once,TRBV7-6,16,TRBD2,TGTGCCAGCAGCTTAGGTCCGGGGCTAGCGGGGGAGACCCAGTACTTC,CASSLGPGLAGETQYF
TRBJ2-6,NA,TRBV30,16,NA,TGTGCCTGGGAGGAGGGGCCGAGCTCTGGGGCCAACGTCCTGACTTTC,CAWEEGPSSGANVLTF
TRBJ2-7,NA,TRBV5-6,15,NA,TGTGCCAGCAGCTCGCTTGCGGGGGCGCATGGCGAGCAGTACTTC,CASSSLAGAHGEQYF
TRBJ2-1,NA,TRBV29-1,14,TRBD1,TGCAGCGTGGCCGGGACAGGTGGGCAATTTGGGCAGTTCTTC,CSVAGTGGQFGQFF
TRBJ1-2,NA,TRBV10-3,14,NA,TGTGCCATCAGTGAACAGAGATCTAACTATGGCTACACCTTC,CAISEQRSNYGYTF
TRBJ1-2,few,TRBV25-1,14,NA,TGTGCCAGCACGCCCTCTGGGGTGGGTGGCGGCTACACCTTC,CASTPSGVGGGYTF
TRBJ1-5,NA,TRBV5-8,12,NA,TGTGCCAGCAGCGGGGATAGTCAGCCCCAGCATTTT,CASSGDSQPQHF
TRBJ1-2,NA,TRBV5-4,16,NA,TGTGCCAGCAGCTTGGGTAGAGGGGGGACTAACTATGGCTACACCTTC,CASSLGRGGTNYGYTF
TRBJ2-5,NA,TRBV7-2,14,TRBD2,TGTGCCAGCAGCCCCCTGACTAGCGTCGAGACCCAGTACTTC,CASSPLTSVETQYF
TRBJ2-3,NA,TRBV18,17,NA,TGTGCCAGCTCACCACAGACGGAGCCTACTAGCACAGATACGCAGTATTTT,CASSPQTEPTSTDTQYF